Following are 5 T cell receptor beta chains from one sample sequenced in a study of human T cells and chemical hapten exposure (dated by TCRdb to the early 2020s). Sample time point, as interpreted from the label and publication: patch test 2, 6 weeks after DPC sensitization. The sample's treatment or condition label, in plain terms: therapeutic diphenylcyclopropenone sensitization with weekly scalp DPC. Receptor libraries were prepared by RACE. Sequenced using a NextSeq 500. The public sequencing data were trimmed at Q25 with fastp and processed into clonotypes with MiXCR by TCRdb, which kept only in-frame beta chains. Rows merge per CDR3 protein into single entries with the most common DNA and genes. The sample yields under 75,000 distinct CDR3 sequences; about 8% were counted once. The top ten constitute around 3.3% of the sample. This specimen was whole blood, taken in connection with sensitization to the hapten diphenylcyclopropenone (DPC). Every receptor here comes from a woman between 50 and 59 years old with alopecia areata. Some clones in this sample may be carry-over from other donors' samples.

This clonotype has a count of ten or more. The chain recombines TRBV6-1 with TRBJ1-1; TRBD1 might be the D (5 bases). The V and J ends lost 3 bases and 0 bases respectively, with 11 bases between them. This CDR3 region has 15 residues. Germline V gives CDR1 MNHNS, CDR2 SASEGT. The CDR3 DNA follows: TGTGCCAGCAGTGATGGGGGGAGCGTGAACACTGAAGCTTTCTTT. Protein sequence: CASSDGGSVNTEAFF.

This clonotype was found a few times. The chain couples TRBV14 to TRBJ2-3, with D uncertain. Germline CDR1 and CDR2: SGHDN and FVKESK. V gave up 3 bases and J gave up 4 bases, with 5 bases separating them. The CDR3 sequence is 12 residues long. In DNA, the CDR3 is TGTGCCAGCAGCCATACCGCAGATACGCAGTATTTT. Residues: CASSHTADTQYF.

This clonotype was picked up many times. The chain combines TRBV12-3 or TRBV12-4 with TRBJ1-1; D is perhaps TRBD1 (5 bases). V dropped 5 bases and J dropped 2 bases, with 15 bases sitting between them. The CDR3 has 15 residues. The CDR3 protein is CASSLKTVSNTEAFF. As DNA, the CDR3 is TGTGCCAGCAGTCTAAAGACAGTCTCTAACACTGAAGCTTTCTTT.

The chain couples TRBV28 to TRBJ1-2; D not resolved. The germline V gene encodes CDR1 MDHEN and CDR2 SYDVKM. The germline V and J ends were trimmed by 1 base and 4 bases, with 7 bases remaining between them. The CDR3 runs to 13 residues. The CDR3 nucleotides read TGTGCCAGCAGTTTATACGCCGGCTATGGCTACACCTTC. Translated: CASSLYAGYGYTF.

The sample holds a few counts of this clonotype. The chain couples TRBV14 to TRBJ2-1, with 7 bases identical to TRBD1. CDR1 and CDR2 from the germline V gene are SGHDN and FVKESK. The CDR3 has 13 amino acids. V dropped 0 bases and J dropped 14; count of bases not matched to a gene: 7. DNA for the CDR3: TGTGCCAGCAGCCAAGATCTACAGGGGTCGGAGTTCTTC. As protein: CASSQDLQGSEFF.